This entry concerns a single TCR beta chain. Antigen: not known. Per the germline V gene, CDR1 is LNHDA and CDR2 is SQIVND (reference sequence). This CDR3 has 14 residues. V was pared by 8 bases and J by 0 bases, with 11 bases between. The sample comes from a study of vaccination effects on CD4 cells after COVID-19. Study-level points and caveats: Few convalescent patients were included, and no early post-infection timepoints were sampled. Marked clonal contraction was seen late after vaccination (in both infection- and vaccine-induced clones).

Prior to sequencing, the ViraFEST assay stimulated PBMC with viral peptide pools, which expanded the antigen-specific CD4+ T cells. Researchers isolated CD4+ T cells once less than 13 days of culture had elapsed. Half-medium replacement with IL-2 medium occurred on days 3 and 7. Using immunoSEQ multiplex PCR, the repertoire was profiled, and TCRdb retains in-frame clones only, with some absent. The sample comprises roughly 61,000 clones, about four fifths of which are singletons, and more than 2% rests with the top ten. The sample consisted of CD4+ T cells from PBMCs cultured with HCoV-229E spike peptides, taken before COVID-19 vaccination. The chain carries TRBV19 and TRBJ1-5, with no clear D. The origin of this receptor is a human donor who received a COVID-19 vaccine. The CDR3 DNA follows: TGTGCCAGTCAACTTTTTTATAGCAATCAGCCCCAGCATTTT. This encodes CASQLFYSNQPQHF.